The TCR beta chain described here comes from a study of blood T cell repertoires in COVID-19. At the level of the study: From the United States, Italy and Spain came samples of acute and convalescent COVID-19. PBMCs, B-cell-depleted T cells, or T cells were the source of the cDNA or gDNA that made up the material.

CDR3 length: 16 amino acids. With 3 bases clipped from V and 0 bases from J, the junction kept 4 bases outside the gene matches. Germline V gene sequence: CDR1 ENHRY, CDR2 SYGVKD. Allocation to cohorts depended on clinical history reported by the participants. Source study methods: Estimated nucleated cell counts came from reference gene primer amplification. Some clones are missing from TCRdb's copy, which holds only in-frame ones; the method was immunoSEQ multiplex PCR. The V and J calls and clone size were taken over from that table, and D and trimming were inferred from the DNA. The table lists 200,000 to 300,000 clones, approximately 89% of them singletons, with 3% to 4% in the top ten.

The receptor was isolated from a woman under 40 with acute COVID-19. What was sequenced was PBMCs or T cells enriched from blood (not recorded which). V and J are TRBV10-3 and TRBJ1-4; 7 positions match TRBD1. The DNA of the CDR3 is TGTGCCATCAGTGAAGGGGGCAGAACAACTAATGAAAAACTGTTTTTT. Protein: CAISEGGRTTNEKLFF.